The present T cell receptor beta chain was sequenced within a study of cytomegalovirus exposure and HLA in healthy donors. Notes on the study in general: The authors later linked a missense DCLRE1C variant to TCR beta V- and J-gene trimming.

Comments on this clone: Its target is unknown.

The CDR3 runs 15 residues. Germline trimming cut 1 base from V and 4 bases from J; bases unmatched to any gene: 0. From germline, CDR1 is SEHNR and CDR2 FQNEAQ (reference sequence). The PCR made use of 60 Vbeta and 13 Jbeta primers. Clones were sequenced by immunoSEQ multiplex PCR, and TCRdb holds only the in-frame ones, with some missing. The sample contains 90,000 to 110,000 clones, 81% of which appear only once. Sequencing input: PBMCs. The J gene is TRBJ2-1, the V gene TRBV7-9; 11 nucleotides agree with TRBD2. This TCR came from a woman in her 30s in good health and CMV-seronegative. The CDR3 spells CASSLGLAGYNEQFF. CDR3 bases: TGTGCCAGCAGCTTAGGACTAGCGGGATACAATGAGCAGTTCTTC.